This T cell receptor (beta chain) was obtained from a study of technical replicates of blood from a handful of donors. The CDR3 contains 13 residues. Deletions cut 6 bases from V and 4 bases from J, with 11 bases between. The germline gives CDR1 MDHEN, CDR2 SYDVKM. The data were produced by immunoSEQ multiplex PCR, yet TCRdb's version contains in-frame clones alone and is incomplete. The sample yields about 64,000 clones, 70% to 90% seen once. The chain joins TRBV28 to TRBJ2-3; D may be TRBD2 (5 bases). The sequence was collected from a human donor in good health. Some clones in this sample may be carry-over from other donors' samples. Input material: PBMCs. For the CDR3, the DNA is TGTGCCAGCAGCCTCACTAGAGCAGATACGCAGTATTTT. Translation: CASSLTRADTQYF.